The T cell receptor (beta chain) under discussion was sequenced for a study of memory CD4+ T cells and cytomegalovirus serostatus. Study-level points and caveats: A US-trained random forest predicted CMV serostatus with median AUC around 0.92. Suggested: most of the CMV-linked TCR signature lies in CD4+ memory cells.

The sort gate was single viable CD3+CD4+CD8-CD45RO+ cells for memory CD4+ T cells. The table came from immunoSEQ multiplex PCR; TCRdb's copy has only in-frame clones and leaves some out. The data contain about 75,000 clones, roughly three quarters of them seen just once; the ten biggest clones take up around 2.6%. This CDR3 has 14 residues. Germline CDR1 and CDR2: SGHRS and YFSETQ. The V end lost 5 bases, the J end lost 0 bases, and 11 bases lay between the germline ends. This clone was observed a single time. Antigen: not known. This sequence joins TRBV5-1 and TRBJ1-1; perhaps TRBD1 as D (6 bases). The sequenced material came from memory CD4+ T cells from blood. The source is an adult in good health and CMV-seropositive. CDR3 bases: TGCGCCAGCAGTTATGGGGACATGAACACTGAAGCTTTCTTT. Amino acid sequence: CASSYGDMNTEAFF.